These 22 T cell receptor beta chains came from one sample sequenced in a study of blood T cell repertoires in COVID-19. Profiled with immunoSEQ multiplex PCR; TCRdb holds only in-frame clones, not every one. The table includes approximately 260,000 clones, approximately 90% detected once. The sample was peripheral blood. The receptors come from a middle-aged woman who had recovered from COVID-19.

The V gene is TRBV6-5, the J gene TRBJ2-1; D is perhaps TRBD2 (5 bases). The V gene lost 0 bases and the J gene lost 0 bases, with 9 bases spanning the gap. There are 16 residues in the CDR3. Per germline, CDR1 MNHEY and CDR2 SVGAGI. The CDR3 loop is CASSYSSGFSYNEQFF. The CDR3 DNA follows: TGTGCCAGCAGTTACTCCTCGGGGTTCTCCTACAATGAGCAGTTCTTC.

The rearrangement joins TRBV7-2 to TRBJ2-3; a weak D match, TRBD2 (6 bases). Trimming took off 1 base at V and 2 bases at J, with 13 bases between the two ends. Germline CDR1 is SGHTA and CDR2 is FQGNSA. The CDR3 covers 16 residues. The CDR3 spells CASSLGLGRITDTQYF. CDR3 DNA: TGTGCCAGCAGCTTAGGTCTGGGGAGGATCACAGATACGCAGTATTTT.

V is TRBV27 and J is TRBJ1-5; 8 nucleotides match TRBD1. The germline CDR1 and CDR2 sequences are MNHEY and SMNVEV (reference sequence). The V and J ends lost 3 bases and 11 bases, in that order; junction bases with no gene match: 3. CDR3 size: 12 residues. The CDR3 sequence is CASSFTGGTQHF. Written as DNA, the CDR3 is TGTGCCAGCAGTTTCACAGGGGGGACCCAGCATTTT.

With respect to this clone: Other DNA sequences within the sample encode an identical CDR3. The gene calls are TRBV10-3 and TRBJ1-6; weak D call: TRBD1 (5 bases). Germline V gene lookup returns CDR1 ENHRY and CDR2 SYGVKD. V lost 0 bases, J lost 5 bases, and 8 bases lay in between. The CDR3 consists of 15 residues. The CDR3 sequence is CAISESGGDNSPLHF. The CDR3, as DNA: TGTGCCATCAGTGAGTCGGGGGGGGATAATTCACCCCTCCACTTT.

The chain is built from TRBV12-5 and TRBJ2-3; 12 bases fit TRBD1. J gave up 2 bases and V 6 bases, and 3 bases lay outside the gene matches. The CDR3 runs to 15 residues. Germline CDR1 is LGHNT and CDR2 is FRNRAP. CDR3 amino acids: CASGPGQGATDTQYF. CDR3 coding DNA: TGTGCTAGTGGGCCGGGACAGGGGGCCACAGATACGCAGTATTTT. Based on the CDR3 plus reference TRBV12-5 and TRBJ2-3, the full variable domain is DARVTQTPRHKVTEMGQEVTMRCQPILGHNTVFWYRQTMMQGLELLAYFRNRAPLDDSGMPKDRFSAEMPDATLATLKIQPSEPRDSAVYFCASGPGQGATDTQYFGPGTRLTVL.

V and J are TRBV3-1 (or the pseudogene TRBV3-2) and TRBJ2-5; 8 bases fit TRBD2. The CDR3 consists of 15 residues. Germline V gene data show CDR1 as LGHDT and CDR2 as YNNKEL (reference sequence). Trimming took 1 base from V and 4 from J; bases not matched to a gene: 5. The CDR3 sequence is CASSQGPTSAETQYF. The DNA for the CDR3 is TGTGCCAGCAGCCAAGGCCCGACTAGCGCAGAGACCCAGTACTTC.

As DNA, the CDR3 is TGTGCCAGTAGTATAGTCCCGACACTGTATAGCAATCAGCCCCAGCATTTT. Translated, it gives CASSIVPTLYSNQPQHF. The chain couples TRBV19 to TRBJ1-5; no clear D gene. With 1 base removed from V and 0 bases from J, the gap between germline ends came to 13 bases. The V gene's germline CDR1 is LNHDA and CDR2 SQIVND (reference sequence). The CDR3 is made up of 17 amino acids.

This clone showed up just a few times. The chain couples TRBV4-3 to TRBJ2-7; 9 positions agree with TRBD1. The J segment lost 5 bases and the V segment lost 4 bases, leaving 9 bases of the junction unmatched. The CDR3 is 15 residues long. The germline V gene encodes CDR1 LGHNA and CDR2 YSLEER. The DNA of the CDR3 is TGCGCCAGCAGCCGCGACTACAGGGGGCTGGACGAGCAGTACTTC. This gives the protein CASSRDYRGLDEQYF.

CDR3 sequence reads: CACRDRGFEKLFF. The CDR3 DNA follows: TGTGCCTGCCGGGACAGGGGGTTTGAAAAACTGTTTTTT. This sequence joins TRBV30 and TRBJ1-4; 11 bases are a match to TRBD1. Trimming cost V 6 bases and J 7 bases; bases outside gene matches: 4. The germline CDR1 and CDR2 sequences are GTSNPN and SVGIG (reference sequence). The CDR3 has 13 residues.

The genes are TRBV18 and TRBJ1-5; perhaps TRBD1 as D (5 bases). V lost 3 bases to trimming and J lost 2 bases, with 17 bases between them. The CDR3 extends over 17 amino acids. In germline, CDR1 is KGHSH, CDR2 LQKENI. CDR3 in DNA: TGTGCCAGCTCACCCGGCTCGGGGGTGGTTGGCAATCAGCCCCAGCATTTT. Translation gives CASSPGSGVVGNQPQHF. The entire variable domain, with the rest obtained from reference TRBV18 and TRBJ1-5, is as follows: NAGVMQNPRHLVRRRGQEARLRCSPMKGHSHVYWYRQLPEEGLKFMVYLQKENIIDESGMPKERFSAEFPKEGPSILRIQQVVRGDSAAYFCASSPGSGVVGNQPQHFGDGTRLSIL.

This clone has just one count. The CDR3 coding sequence is TGTGCCAGCTCACCCGCAGGGGGCTCTGGAAACACCATATATTTT. Amino acid sequence: CASSPAGGSGNTIYF. The chain employs TRBV18 and TRBJ1-3, with 7 nucleotides matching TRBD1. Trimming took 3 bases from V and 0 from J; bases not matched to a gene: 2. Germline assignment: CDR1 KGHSH and CDR2 LQKENI. This CDR3 contains 15 residues.

This clone showed up just once. The gene calls are TRBV7-2 and TRBJ1-2; 9 positions agree with TRBD1. Germline trimming cut 5 bases from V and 7 bases from J; bases unmatched to any gene: 8. Germline V gene data show CDR1 as SGHTA and CDR2 as FQGNSA. The CDR3 covers 14 residues. The DNA of the CDR3 is TGTGCCAGCAGCGCGGGACAGGGAGTAGGTGGCTACACCTTC. Amino acid sequence: CASSAGQGVGGYTF.

The J gene is TRBJ1-4, the V gene TRBV10-1; 9 bases map to TRBD1. The trim removed 5 bases at V and 6 bases at J, leaving 7 bases unmatched. This CDR3 is 15 amino acids long. The V gene's germline CDR1 is WNHNN and CDR2 SYGVQD (reference sequence). The CDR3 nucleotides read TGCGCCAGCAGTCTCTCGACAGGGGGGGATGAAAAACTGTTTTTT. This encodes CASSLSTGGDEKLFF.

The chain has TRBV27 and TRBJ1-2; maybe TRBD1 (6 bases). The CDR3 has 14 amino acids. CDR1 is MNHEY, CDR2 SMNVEV, per germline (reference sequence). Trimming removed 2 bases at V and 4 bases at J, with 11 bases between. As DNA, the CDR3 is TGTGCCAGCAGTTTAACCCAACAGGGCTATGGCTACACCTTC. Translating gives CASSLTQQGYGYTF.

The chain joins TRBV5-1 to TRBJ2-1; 12 nucleotides match TRBD2. Germline lookup yields CDR1 SGHRS and CDR2 YFSETQ. V trimming: 0 bases; J trimming: 9 bases; junction bases outside the gene matches: 4. The CDR3 totals 15 residues. The CDR3 DNA is TGCGCCAGCAGCTTGGGCCTAGCGGGGGGGCGTGAGCAGTTCTTC. It translates to CASSLGLAGGREQFF.

The genes are TRBV7-2 and TRBJ2-4, with TRBD1 identical over 7 bases. Germline CDR1 reads SGHTA; CDR2 reads FQGNSA. With 5 bases clipped from V and 1 base from J, the junction kept 11 bases outside the gene matches. The CDR3 runs to 17 residues. The CDR3 here is CASSVLQGGAAKNIQYF. The DNA of the CDR3 is TGTGCCAGCAGCGTCCTCCAAGGGGGCGCGGCCAAAAACATTCAGTACTTC.

The chain employs TRBV6-7 and TRBJ2-5, with 13 bases aligning to TRBD2. TRBV6-7 is labeled an ORF, and its function is uncertain. Losses at the gene ends were 2 bases for V and 6 bases for J; bases not matched to a gene: 9. This CDR3 has 17 amino acids. CDR3 protein: CASSYPLAGGPRKTQYF. CDR3 DNA: TGTGCCAGCAGTTACCCACTAGCGGGAGGGCCCAGGAAGACCCAGTACTTC.

The gene calls are TRBV2 and TRBJ1-6; maybe TRBD1 (5 bases). Looked up from germline, CDR1 is SNHLY and CDR2 is FYNNEI. V was trimmed by 2 bases and J by 10 bases, leaving 12 bases between them. CDR3 length: 14 residues. CDR3 coding DNA: TGTGCCAGCAGTGAACAGGGAGGAGGGTCACCCCTCCACTTT. Its translation: CASSEQGGGSPLHF.

The chain joins TRBV7-9 to TRBJ2-3; D is unclear. The V gene's germline CDR1 is SEHNR and CDR2 FQNEAQ (reference sequence). The CDR3 is made up of 14 amino acids. V dropped 1 base and J dropped 6 bases, with 11 bases sitting between them. The CDR3 sequence: CASSLDGPRDTQYF. The CDR3 nucleotides are TGTGCCAGCAGCTTAGATGGTCCCAGGGATACGCAGTATTTT.

The V gene is TRBV2, the J gene TRBJ2-7; D is possibly TRBD1 (6 bases). The CDR3 is 15 amino acids. CDR1 and CDR2 (germline): SNHLY, FYNNEI. The ends were cut back, 7 bases at V and 6 bases at J, with 22 bases in the middle. The CDR3 sequence is CASILLSQGQGEQYF. The CDR3 DNA is TGTGCCAGCATTCTCCTTTCACAGGGTCAGGGCGAGCAGTACTTC.

This clone was seen a single time. CDR3 sequence (DNA): TGCGCCAGCAGCTTTGGACAGGGGGAAGGAGATACGCAGTATTTT. It is translated as CASSFGQGEGDTQYF. The chain uses TRBV5-1 and TRBJ2-3; TRBD1 aligns across 10 bases. The germline CDR1 and CDR2 sequences are SGHRS and YFSETQ. The CDR3 runs 15 residues. With 2 bases clipped from V and 5 bases from J, the junction kept 5 bases outside the gene matches.

The chain employs TRBV9 and TRBJ2-1; no clear D. Germline V lookup: CDR1 SGDLS, CDR2 YYNGEE. V lost 0 bases and J lost 7, with 8 bases in between. The CDR3 is made up of 13 amino acids. DNA for the CDR3: TGTGCCAGCAGCGTAGAAGTCCGGAATGAGCAGTTCTTC. Translated: CASSVEVRNEQFF.